This TCR beta chain originates from a study of T cells expressing NK-cell markers (dated by TCRdb to the early 2020s). General notes on the study: TCR beta-chain repertoires were profiled in sorted CD3+CD56+NKG2C+, CD3+CD56+NKG2C- and CD3+CD56-NKG2C+ T-cell subsets from several donors. Seven of the eight sequenced donors were HCMV-seropositive and one was HCMV-seronegative. Randomly selected healthy volunteers, three men and five women, were used as the eight sequenced donors. Libraries were sequenced as 2 x 150 bp reads on Illumina HiSeq 2000/2500, MiSeq or NextSeq. On the study overall, not on this receptor specifically: In more than five donors, the dominant CD3+CD56+NKG2C+ clonotypes ranked among the top 10 CD8+ clonotypes, making up roughly 1.0-7.0% of CD8+ T cells. Those dominant clonotypes were again the most abundant among CD3+CD56-NKG2C+ cells in a few donors, at roughly 28.3-60.1%. It remained unclear whether the expanded NKG2C-expressing T cell clones were specific for HCMV antigens.

The CDR3 spans 13 residues, from the cysteine through the phenylalanine. No DNA sequence is on record. CDR1 and CDR2 were assigned from the germline V gene (reference sequence) as LNHDA and SQIVND. The run used an Illumina HiSeq 2000. 5'RACE template switching, by which a universal primer site and unique molecular identifiers were added, was used to make TCR beta cDNA libraries. cDNA synthesis was primed from the TCR beta constant segment and was followed by two successive PCR amplification steps. The paper's data handling went like this. Reads were demultiplexed and grouped by UMI with MIGEC, and clonotypes were assembled and quantified with MiTCR. To remove erroneous sequences, TCR cDNA sequences were retained only when supported by two or more reads. The tcR package was used for downstream repertoire analysis, and clonotypes were matched between fractions using CDR3 nucleotide sequence together with V segment. VDJmatch was used to annotate antigen specificity against VDJdb, with one amino acid substitution allowed in CDR3. Reprocessed by TCRdb, the reads give a single entry per CDR3 protein sequence, without DNA. TCRdb's processing, not the authors', yielded these V and J calls. The table for this sample lists about 460,000 distinct CDR3 sequences. Jointly, the top ten make up 1.4% to 1.5% of the sample.

Worth noting for this clonotype: No cognate antigen has been identified for it.

A commercial ELISA kit detecting HCMV-specific IgG in serum was used to determine HCMV serostatus. Ficoll density gradient centrifugation was used to isolate peripheral blood mononuclear cells from blood. What was sequenced was blood T cells: a sorted CD56 or NKG2C T cell subset, CD4+ or CD8+ T cells, or bulk PBMC T cells (not recorded which). The V gene is TRBV19 and the J gene is TRBJ2-7; TCRdb outputs TRBD2, but without DNA this stays unchecked. This clonotype originated in a woman in her 50s in good health. Donor details come from another sample of the same person, matched by shared clones. The CDR3 sequence is CASSPGTSNGQYF.